Presented here are 27 T cell receptor beta chains from one specimen sequenced in a study of OX40 agonist ivuxolimab in advanced cancers. Using immunoSEQ multiplex PCR, the repertoire was profiled, and TCRdb retains in-frame clones only, with some absent. This sample has about 62,000 clones, with roughly 85% found just once. The material sequenced was CD4+ or CD8+ T cells sorted from blood, taken in a trial of the OX40 agonist ivuxolimab. All receptors derive from an adult with an advanced solid tumor such as melanoma, head and neck, liver or kidney cancer.

The V gene is TRBV28, the J gene TRBJ2-3; 7 bases align to TRBD1. CDR1 MDHEN and CDR2 SYDVKM come from the germline V gene. This CDR3 is built from 17 residues. Germline trimming cut 3 bases from V and 6 bases from J; bases unmatched to any gene: 15. In nucleotides, the CDR3 is TGTGCCAGCAGTTTTGGGGACAGCACCGGTTTGGTGGATACGCAGTATTTT. Its protein is CASSFGDSTGLVDTQYF.

The count of this clone is one. The chain is built from TRBV5-1 and TRBJ2-5, with unresolved D. Trimming removed 0 bases from V and 0 bases from J, with 9 bases in between. The CDR3 is made up of 15 amino acids. The germline CDR1 and CDR2 sequences are SGHRS and YFSETQ. The CDR3 coding sequence is TGCGCCAGCAGCTTGGGCGGTCTTTACCAAGAGACCCAGTACTTC. Translating gives CASSLGGLYQETQYF.

The J gene is TRBJ1-6, the V gene TRBV28; 8 bases align to TRBD1. V gave up 3 bases and J gave up 7 bases; unmatched junction bases: 8. Per germline, CDR1 MDHEN and CDR2 SYDVKM. CDR3 length equals 16 residues. This CDR3 is CASSFPQGALNSPLHF. CDR3 DNA: TGTGCCAGCAGTTTCCCGCAGGGGGCCTTGAATTCACCCCTCCACTTT.

Written as DNA, the CDR3 is TGTGCCAGCAGCTTGGCCAGGGGGTCCCCCACCGGGGAGCTGTTTTTT. It yields the protein CASSLARGSPTGELFF. The rearrangement links TRBV5-5 to TRBJ2-2; 7 nucleotides match TRBD1. Germline lookup yields CDR1 SGHKS and CDR2 YYEKEE (reference sequence). This CDR3 has 16 amino acids. V was clipped by 0 bases and J by 4 bases; unmatched bases: 6. Looking up the rest from reference TRBV5-5 and TRBJ2-2 gives the full variable domain: DAGVTQSPTHLIKTRGQQVTLRCSPISGHKSVSWYQQVLGQGPQFIFQYYEKEERGRGNFPDRFSARQFPNYSSELNVNALLLGDSALYLCASSLARGSPTGELFFGEGSRLTVL.

The J gene is TRBJ1-1, the V gene TRBV6-6, with 7 bases identical to TRBD1. The CDR3 is 16 residues long. Germline loops: CDR1 MNHNY, CDR2 SVGAGI (reference sequence). V lost 2 bases and J lost 4; bases outside the gene matches: 10. The CDR3 spells CASSYPGAGGSTEAFF. The DNA of the CDR3 is TGTGCCAGCAGTTACCCCGGGGCAGGGGGAAGCACTGAAGCTTTCTTT.

CDR3 sequence (DNA): TGTGCCAGCAGCTTAGGCTCCGGGACAGGGGCGGACGAGCAGTACTTC. Its protein product is CASSLGSGTGADEQYF. The rearrangement links TRBV11-3 to TRBJ2-7, with 10 bases lining up with TRBD1. This CDR3 is built from 16 residues. The V and J ends lost 1 base and 5 bases, in that order; junction bases with no gene match: 8. Germline V CDR1 and CDR2: SGHNT, YENEEA.

The rearrangement links TRBV19 to TRBJ2-2; the match to TRBD2 covers 7 bases. The V gene end was trimmed by 6 bases and the J gene end by 1 base; junction bases not matched to a gene: 5. Germline V gene data show CDR1 as LNHDA and CDR2 as SQIVND (reference sequence). The CDR3 covers 15 residues. The CDR3 loop reads CASRLREGNTGELFF. The DNA for the CDR3 is TGTGCCAGTAGGTTGAGGGAGGGGAACACCGGGGAGCTGTTTTTT.

This clone was seen a handful of times. The DNA of the CDR3 is TGTGCCAGCAGTCCTCAGGGTTACGAGCAGTACTTC. This encodes CASSPQGYEQYF. V and J are TRBV28 and TRBJ2-7; D may be TRBD1 (5 bases). The CDR3 runs 12 residues. Trimming took off 5 bases at V and 4 bases at J, with 9 bases between the two ends. Germline V gene sequence: CDR1 MDHEN, CDR2 SYDVKM.

V gene TRBV19 combines with J gene TRBJ2-1, with 9 positions matching TRBD1. Germline loops: CDR1 LNHDA, CDR2 SQIVND (reference sequence). The CDR3 covers 15 residues. V shed 5 bases, J shed 9 bases, and the junction held 11 bases outside the gene matches. CDR3 bases: TGTGCCAGTAGTCCCCGGGACAGGGTAGGCGGTGAGCAGTTCTTC. Protein sequence: CASSPRDRVGGEQFF.

V gene TRBV9 combines with J gene TRBJ2-1, with D hard to call. The CDR3 totals 16 residues. Looked up from germline, CDR1 is SGDLS and CDR2 is YYNGEE. With 4 bases removed from V and 4 bases from J, the gap between germline ends came to 18 bases. The CDR3 nucleotides are TGTGCCAGCAGCTCCCCGACGGCCCTTGGGTACAATGAGCAGTTCTTC. Translation gives CASSSPTALGYNEQFF.

The CDR3 coding sequence is TGTGCCACGAGAACAGGGGGCAATCAGCCCCAGCATTTT. Protein: CATRTGGNQPQHF. The rearrangement uses TRBV28 and TRBJ1-5; TRBD1 matches 7 bases. Germline CDR1 MDHEN, CDR2 SYDVKM. The CDR3 extends over 13 amino acids. V shed 10 bases, J shed 2 bases, and the junction held 5 bases outside the gene matches.

V and J are TRBV28 and TRBJ2-5; D is uncertain. Germline-derived CDR1 and CDR2 are MDHEN and SYDVKM. The V gene lost 2 bases and the J gene lost 3 bases, with 7 bases spanning the gap. This CDR3 has 13 residues. CDR3 DNA sequence: TGTGCCAGCAGTTTAGCTGTCGAAGAGACCCAGTACTTC. Translating gives CASSLAVEETQYF.

The chain combines TRBV6-1 with TRBJ1-3, with TRBD1 as a possible D gene (6 bases). The CDR3 consists of 15 residues. V dropped 4 bases and J dropped 4 bases, with 14 bases sitting between them. Germline CDR1 is MNHNS and CDR2 is SASEGT. In nucleotides, the CDR3 is TGTGCCAGCAGTGCTGGACAGTCGGGCGGAAACACCATATATTTT. It is translated as CASSAGQSGGNTIYF.

The chain carries TRBV2 and TRBJ2-7; the D call may be TRBD1 or TRBD2 (5 bases each). The CDR3 runs 11 residues. Germline CDR1 and CDR2: SNHLY and FYNNEI. V was pared by 4 bases and J by 6 bases, with 7 bases between. The CDR3 DNA reads as TGTGCCAGCAGTGCTGGGGGCGAGCAGTACTTC. Residues: CASSAGGEQYF.

V and J are TRBV11-2 and TRBJ2-3; TRBD2 matches 8 bases. The CDR3 is 16 amino acids. Looked up from germline, CDR1 is SGHAT and CDR2 is FQNNGV. V gave up 6 bases and J gave up 4 bases; unmatched junction bases: 12. CDR3 region: CASSSPGLVRPDTQYF. The CDR3 coding sequence is TGTGCCAGCAGTTCACCGGGACTAGTTCGGCCAGATACGCAGTATTTT.

This clone has only a few counts. V is TRBV6-6 and J is TRBJ1-1; no clear D gene. The CDR3 extends over 13 amino acids. V was shortened by 5 bases and J by 4 bases, with 11 bases between the two germline ends. The germline V gene encodes CDR1 MNHNY and CDR2 SVGAGI (reference sequence). The CDR3 spells CASSRGIVTEAFF. The CDR3, as DNA: TGTGCCAGCAGTCGGGGAATTGTCACTGAAGCTTTCTTT.

The chain combines TRBV19 with TRBJ1-2; 7 nucleotides line up with TRBD1. V was pared by 1 base and J by 2 bases, with 4 bases of the junction left unmatched. Germline V gene sequence: CDR1 LNHDA, CDR2 SQIVND (reference sequence). CDR3 length: 15 residues. The CDR3 sequence is CASSIGQGGNYGYTF. For the CDR3, the DNA is TGTGCCAGTAGTATAGGACAGGGAGGGAACTATGGCTACACCTTC.

The chain is built from TRBV7-3 and TRBJ2-2; D unclear. This CDR3 region has 14 residues. Trimming removed 5 bases from V and 2 bases from J, with 9 bases in between. CDR1 and CDR2 from the germline V gene are SGHTA and FQGTGA. The CDR3 DNA reads TGTGCCAGCAGCCTGTGGGGAAACACCGGGGAGCTGTTTTTT. Translating gives CASSLWGNTGELFF.

The chain employs TRBV19 and TRBJ2-7; D is uncertain. Between the trimmed V and J ends, which lost 5 bases and 0 bases, there was a span of 11 bases. The CDR3 has 14 amino acids. Germline loops: CDR1 LNHDA, CDR2 SQIVND (reference sequence). The chain's CDR3 is CASSGQPSSYEQYF. The CDR3 DNA sequence: TGTGCCAGTAGTGGCCAGCCCAGCTCCTACGAGCAGTACTTC.

The V gene is TRBV27, the J gene TRBJ1-1, with no clear D. V shed 2 bases and J shed 0 bases, with 10 bases lying between them. Germline V gene data show CDR1 as MNHEY and CDR2 as SMNVEV (reference sequence). CDR3 length: 15 amino acids. CDR3 residues: CASSLGRNMNTEAFF. The DNA of the CDR3 is TGTGCCAGCAGTTTAGGGAGAAACATGAACACTGAAGCTTTCTTT.

The chain has TRBV5-5 and TRBJ1-5, with 7 positions matching TRBD1. CDR3 length equals 14 residues. From germline, CDR1 is SGHKS and CDR2 YYEKEE (reference sequence). V lost 0 bases, J lost 6 bases, and 3 bases stayed unmatched. The CDR3 region has the DNA TGTGCCAGCAGCTTGGAAAGGGGGCGTCAGCCCCAGCATTTT. It yields the protein CASSLERGRQPQHF.

The chain has TRBV5-6 and TRBJ2-7, with 7 nucleotides matching TRBD1. Germline CDR1 is SGHDT and CDR2 is YYEEEE. The CDR3 length is 14 residues. Trimming removed 0 bases from V and 4 bases from J; junction bases left unmatched: 4. The CDR3 region is CASSLVTGLYEQYF. The CDR3 nucleotides are TGTGCCAGCAGCTTGGTGACAGGGCTATACGAGCAGTACTTC.

The DNA of the CDR3 is TGTGCCAGCAGCCCATATGGAGGGGACGGGAGAGACGGGGAGCTGTTTTTT. This encodes CASSPYGGDGRDGELFF. This rearrangement joins TRBV5-4 to TRBJ2-2; D may be TRBD2 (6 bases). Germline V lookup: CDR1 SGHNT, CDR2 YYREEE (reference sequence). The length of the CDR3 is 17 residues. The germline V and J ends were trimmed by 4 bases and 7 bases, with 23 bases remaining between them.

This clone was seen a handful of times. This chain links TRBV28 with TRBJ1-1, with D possibly TRBD1 on 5 matching bases. This CDR3 has 14 residues. V gave up 6 bases and J gave up 4 bases, with 15 bases separating them. Germline V lookup: CDR1 MDHEN, CDR2 SYDVKM. DNA of the CDR3: TGTGCCAGCAGCGCTGTGGGGGGGAGCACTGAAGCTTTCTTT. Residues: CASSAVGGSTEAFF.

The chain has TRBV7-8 and TRBJ1-1; D is unresolved. The CDR3 covers 13 residues. Germline V gene lookup returns CDR1 SGHVS and CDR2 FQNEAQ. V lost 7 bases to trimming and J lost 0 bases, with 9 bases between them. CDR3 amino acids: CASTLLMNTEAFF. CDR3 nucleotides: TGTGCCAGCACTCTGCTGATGAACACTGAAGCTTTCTTT.

The chain is built from TRBV7-2 and TRBJ2-5, with 10 bases identical to TRBD2. CDR1 is SGHTA and CDR2 is FQGNSA in the germline V gene. CDR3 length: 16 residues. V lost 0 bases and J lost 2; bases outside the gene matches: 3. The CDR3 nucleotides read TGTGCCAGCAGCTTAGCGGCGACTAGCGGGCAAGAGACCCAGTACTTC. Translation gives CASSLAATSGQETQYF.

A few counts support this clone. This sequence joins TRBV11-2 and TRBJ2-7, with TRBD1 matching over 9 bases. The CDR3 consists of 16 residues. The germline V gene encodes CDR1 SGHAT and CDR2 FQNNGV. The junction had 10 bases not matched to a gene; V was cut back by 4 bases and J by 3 bases. The CDR3 spells CASSYGTGRNVYEQYF. The DNA of the CDR3 is TGTGCCAGCAGCTATGGGACAGGGCGGAATGTCTACGAGCAGTACTTC.